This T cell receptor (gamma chain) appears in the sequencing data of a study of gammadelta T cells in human blood (dated by TCRdb to the early 2020s). Clipping removes 4 bases from V and 4 bases from J, with 9 as the unmatched junction base count. The CDR3 has 15 amino acids, counting the end cysteine and phenylalanine. Only the CDR3 part of the read is kept: 45 bases, read in frame from the first base. The germline V gene encodes CDR1 EGSTGY and CDR2 YDSYTSSV. This clone is characterized as hyperexpanded (1% or more). It has no known antigen specificity. Nothing much larger sits one base from this clone, and base qualities are not available. The same CDR3 arises from other DNA sequences in this sample as well. Library preparation was by RT-PCR. Data came from an Illumina MiSeq. Via CATT, TCRdb reprocessed the public reads, and rows with identical DNA were then joined. This sample gives approximately 120 gamma-chain clones in total; 64% of them show up just once. 63% of the sample belongs to the ten largest clones.

The paper's findings and limits, for the study overall: The study reported that microbial exposure appeared to drive polyclonal expansion of innate gamma-delta T cells immediately after birth.

This sequence uses TRGV4 and TRGJP2. Specimen: non-Vgamma9Vdelta2 gamma-delta T cells from cord blood. This receptor was obtained from a newborn. The CDR3 protein is CATWERRDSDWIKTF. At the DNA level, the sequence is TGTGCCACCTGGGAAAGGAGGGATAGTGATTGGATCAAGACGTTT.